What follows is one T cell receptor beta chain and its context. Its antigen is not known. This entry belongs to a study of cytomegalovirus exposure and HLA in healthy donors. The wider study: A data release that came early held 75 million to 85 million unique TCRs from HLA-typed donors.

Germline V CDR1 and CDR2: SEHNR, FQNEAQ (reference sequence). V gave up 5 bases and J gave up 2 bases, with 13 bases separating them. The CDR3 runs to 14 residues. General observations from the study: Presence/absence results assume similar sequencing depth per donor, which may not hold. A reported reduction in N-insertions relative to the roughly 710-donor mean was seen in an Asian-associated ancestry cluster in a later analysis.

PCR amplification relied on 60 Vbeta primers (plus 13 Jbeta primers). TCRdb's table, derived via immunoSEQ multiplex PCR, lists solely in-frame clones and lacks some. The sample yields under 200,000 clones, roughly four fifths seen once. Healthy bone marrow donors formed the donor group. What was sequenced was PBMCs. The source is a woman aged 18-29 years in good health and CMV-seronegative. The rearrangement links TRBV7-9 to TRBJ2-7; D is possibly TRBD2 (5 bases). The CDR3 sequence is CASSAPGLPYEQYF. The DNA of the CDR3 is TGTGCCAGCAGCGCCCCGGGATTACCCTACGAGCAGTACTTC.